This is a list of T cell receptor beta chains from one sample in a study of shared clonotypes between healthy human individuals. Method: immunoSEQ multiplex PCR; TCRdb's copy keeps in-frame clones and lacks some. The sample includes about 690,000 clones, 90% of them seen just once. Material for sequencing was memory CD8+ T cells from PBMCs. The origin of the receptors is a man aged 18 to 30 in good health. Some clones in this sample may be carry-over from other donors' samples. Both conserved end residues are part of each CDR3. Fields, in order: clone size, V gene, J gene, CDR3 protein. Part of the rows lack a size; the others show once, few, many or a class for expanded clones.

abundance: -
v_gene: TRBV12-5
j_gene: TRBJ1-5
CDR3aa: CASGPTDSPNQPQHF

abundance: -
v_gene: TRBV7-9
j_gene: TRBJ2-5
CDR3aa: CASSPTGETQYF

abundance: -
v_gene: TRBV6-1
j_gene: TRBJ2-3
CDR3aa: CASSEPLAPTTDTQYF

abundance: -
v_gene: TRBV7-9
j_gene: TRBJ1-2
CDR3aa: CASGLSLDEGYGYTF

abundance: few
v_gene: TRBV30
j_gene: TRBJ1-1
CDR3aa: CAWSVLGGTEAFF

abundance: once
v_gene: TRBV27
j_gene: TRBJ1-5
CDR3aa: CASSRQGLGPNQPQHF

abundance: -
v_gene: TRBV6-6
j_gene: TRBJ2-4
CDR3aa: CASTAGGNIQYF

abundance: -
v_gene: TRBV5-5
j_gene: TRBJ1-5
CDR3aa: CASSLTGRNSNQPQHF

abundance: -
v_gene: TRBV27
j_gene: TRBJ2-5
CDR3aa: CASSLSAGIQETQYF

abundance: -
v_gene: TRBV7-9
j_gene: TRBJ2-7
CDR3aa: CASSSPGTAYEQYF

abundance: -
v_gene: TRBV27
j_gene: TRBJ2-1
CDR3aa: CASSLRQVRDNEQFF

abundance: -
v_gene: TRBV27
j_gene: TRBJ2-1
CDR3aa: CASSSHSTGPPGGDEQFF

abundance: -
v_gene: TRBV7-3
j_gene: TRBJ1-1
CDR3aa: CASSLYLGTEAFF

abundance: -
v_gene: TRBV4-3
j_gene: TRBJ2-6
CDR3aa: CASSQDWPGANVLTF

abundance: few
v_gene: TRBV27
j_gene: TRBJ2-7
CDR3aa: CASSLSDNYEQYF

abundance: once
v_gene: TRBV5-5
j_gene: TRBJ1-2
CDR3aa: CASSPRGLDYGYTF

abundance: -
v_gene: TRBV27
j_gene: TRBJ2-7
CDR3aa: CASSSYLQGANGYEQYF

abundance: once
v_gene: TRBV7-9
j_gene: TRBJ2-7
CDR3aa: CASSFVSYEQYF

abundance: -
v_gene: TRBV27
j_gene: TRBJ2-7
CDR3aa: CASSLWTGGIYEQYF

abundance: -
v_gene: TRBV28
j_gene: TRBJ2-7
CDR3aa: CASSPWTSGLYEQYF

abundance: -
v_gene: TRBV30
j_gene: TRBJ1-1
CDR3aa: CACPGGTDTLNTEAFF

abundance: -
v_gene: TRBV27
j_gene: TRBJ2-7
CDR3aa: CASSLMVLGGKYEQYF

abundance: -
v_gene: TRBV10-3
j_gene: TRBJ1-5
CDR3aa: CAISEWGQGHMSNQPQHF

abundance: -
v_gene: TRBV7-9
j_gene: TRBJ1-2
CDR3aa: CASSLGVGGYTF

abundance: -
v_gene: TRBV5-1
j_gene: TRBJ2-1
CDR3aa: CASSLTSGSGNEQFF

abundance: -
v_gene: TRBV19
j_gene: TRBJ1-1
CDR3aa: CASIPTDFTEAFF

abundance: -
v_gene: TRBV5-4
j_gene: TRBJ2-7
CDR3aa: CASSLVAGGPSNEQYF

abundance: -
v_gene: TRBV28
j_gene: TRBJ2-7
CDR3aa: CASSWGRGPEYEQYF

abundance: -
v_gene: TRBV27
j_gene: TRBJ1-4
CDR3aa: CASSLSIAGATNEKLFF

abundance: -
v_gene: TRBV27
j_gene: TRBJ2-1
CDR3aa: CASGLAGSNEQFF

abundance: -
v_gene: TRBV7-9
j_gene: TRBJ1-2
CDR3aa: CASSSTGGHSGYTF

abundance: -
v_gene: TRBV29-1
j_gene: TRBJ2-1
CDR3aa: CSVDSSYNEQFF

abundance: -
v_gene: TRBV30
j_gene: TRBJ1-2
CDR3aa: CAWSPIGGDYGYTF

abundance: few
v_gene: TRBV30
j_gene: TRBJ1-1
CDR3aa: CAWSALGDTEAFF

abundance: -
v_gene: TRBV5-6
j_gene: TRBJ2-3
CDR3aa: CASSFVRATDTQYF

abundance: -
v_gene: TRBV19
j_gene: TRBJ1-1
CDR3aa: CASSEYGVTEAFF

abundance: -
v_gene: TRBV29-1
j_gene: TRBJ2-1
CDR3aa: CSVRGQGREQFF

abundance: -
v_gene: TRBV7-8
j_gene: TRBJ2-7
CDR3aa: CASSLQAGGLNEQYF

abundance: once
v_gene: TRBV7-9
j_gene: TRBJ2-7
CDR3aa: CASSRPGDEQYF

abundance: -
v_gene: TRBV14
j_gene: TRBJ1-2
CDR3aa: CASSPPGQNYGYTF

abundance: -
v_gene: TRBV10-3
j_gene: TRBJ2-7
CDR3aa: CAISLLRDSSYEQYF

abundance: -
v_gene: TRBV29-1
j_gene: TRBJ2-7
CDR3aa: CSVLGESVYEQYF

abundance: -
v_gene: TRBV27
j_gene: TRBJ2-3
CDR3aa: CASSLIYVADTQYF